One and the same sample provided the 27 T cell receptor beta chains below, sequenced in a study of HIV-infected children after antiretroviral therapy interruption. The treatment: PENTA 11 planned treatment interruption arm or continuous ART arm. A 3' RACE protocol on RNA, with unique molecular identifiers, produced the TCR library. In TCRdb, the 3' RACE reads were re-called with MiXCR into one record per CDR3 protein. The sample lists around 15,000 distinct CDR3 sequences, more than 3% occurring once. Here the sequenced sample was CD45RA+ CD4+ T cells from PBMCs, taken from a donor given antiretroviral therapy, either interrupted or continuous. Subset specified: naive CD4+ CD45RA+ CD45RO- T cells. The receptors originated from a child aged 2-17 years with HIV.

This clonotype was detected ten times or more. DNA for the CDR3: TGCAGTGCTAGAGATGAGAAGGGAGGAGCTTTCTTT. Translating it yields CSARDEKGGAFF. V gene TRBV20-1 combines with J gene TRBJ1-1; D unresolved. V lost 0 bases to trimming and J lost 10 bases, with 12 bases between them. The CDR3 has 12 residues. Germline V gene sequence: CDR1 DFQATT, CDR2 SNEGSKA (reference sequence).

This clonotype has a count of ten or more. The junction departs from germline at one end; a sequencing error may be responsible. The V and J genes are TRBV23-1 and TRBJ1-1, with 7 bases aligning to TRBD1. TRBV23-1 falls under the ORF class, with uncertain function. The CDR3 contains 13 residues. In DNA form, the CDR3 reads TGTGCCAGCAGTTCACAGGGGAACACAGAAGTCTTCTTT. It codes for CASSSQGNTEVFF.

This clonotype was seen repeatedly, ten times or more. This chain uses TRBV5-1 with TRBJ2-1; TRBD2 might be the D (6 bases). Germline values: CDR1 SGHRS, CDR2 YFSETQ. Trimming took off 0 bases at V and 9 bases at J, with 10 bases between the two ends. The CDR3 runs 13 residues. Here the CDR3 DNA reads TGCGCCAGCAGCTTGGTACCGGAGGGTGAGCAGTTCTTC. Translated: CASSLVPEGEQFF.

This clonotype was recorded many times. V usage is TRBV20-1 and J usage is TRBJ2-7; 9 bases map to TRBD1. CDR1 DFQATT and CDR2 SNEGSKA come from the germline V gene (reference sequence). The CDR3 contains 13 residues. V shed 5 bases and J 1 base; nucleotides not matched to a gene: 3. In nucleotides, the CDR3 is TGCAGTGCTGGGGGGACAGGGTCCTACGAGCAGTACTTC. It translates to CSAGGTGSYEQYF.

The table lists this clonotype with many counts. The chain has TRBV6-6 and TRBJ1-1, with 10 bases aligning to TRBD1. V lost 6 bases, J lost 4 bases, and 8 bases stayed unmatched. The CDR3 is 15 residues long. Germline V gene data show CDR1 as MNHNY and CDR2 as SVGAGI (reference sequence). The CDR3 loop is CASSLGTGAGTEAFF. As DNA, the CDR3 is TGTGCCAGCAGCCTAGGGACAGGGGCGGGCACTGAAGCTTTCTTT.

This clonotype was recorded many times. The rearrangement links TRBV7-2 to TRBJ1-2; no firm D call. Per the germline V gene, CDR1 is SGHTA and CDR2 is FQGNSA. Deletions cut 5 bases from V and 4 bases from J, with 11 bases between. This CDR3 comprises 13 residues. The CDR3 DNA is TGTGCCAGCAGCAAGGACGCTGGCTATGGCTACACCTTC. This gives the protein CASSKDAGYGYTF.

This clonotype was detected a few times. This chain links TRBV20-1 with TRBJ1-3, with D unresolved. Germline V gene lookup returns CDR1 DFQATT and CDR2 SNEGSKA (reference sequence). V gave up 0 bases and J gave up 0 bases, with 9 bases separating them. The CDR3 consists of 15 residues. Written as DNA, the CDR3 is TGCAGTGCTAGAGATCTACGGGGCTCTGGAAACACCATATATTTT. Encoded protein: CSARDLRGSGNTIYF.

This clonotype was detected ten times or more. The V and J genes are TRBV19 and TRBJ1-2, with D unclear. CDR1 is LNHDA and CDR2 is SQIVND in the germline V gene (reference sequence). CDR3 length: 17 residues. Trimming stripped 0 bases from V and 2 bases from J, with 16 bases between. The CDR3 nucleotides are TGTGCCAGTAGTATAGATTGGCGGCCCTCAGGAAACTATGGCTACACCTTC. Protein: CASSIDWRPSGNYGYTF.

This clonotype showed up many times. The chain is built from TRBV10-1 and TRBJ1-6; D uncertain. Germline CDR1 reads WNHNN; CDR2 reads SYGVQD (reference sequence). The CDR3 covers 14 residues. The ends were cut back, 5 bases at V and 10 bases at J, with 15 bases in the middle. CDR3 loop: CASSRGMGWSPLHF. CDR3 sequence (DNA): TGCGCCAGCAGTCGAGGGATGGGATGGTCACCCCTCCACTTT.

Many counts were recorded for this clonotype. The chain is built from TRBV6-2 or TRBV6-3 and TRBJ2-2; D is ambiguous. The germline gives CDR1 MNHEY, CDR2 SVGEGT. The CDR3 is 15 residues long. V shed 7 bases and J shed 1 base, with 13 bases lying between them. The CDR3 coding sequence is TGTGCCAGCAAGCGCGTACCTCTGAACACCGGGGAGCTGTTTTTT. As protein: CASKRVPLNTGELFF.

At least ten counts were recorded for this clonotype. The rearrangement joins TRBV28 to TRBJ2-1; D gene uncertain. This CDR3 is built from 14 residues. V was shortened by 9 bases and J by 1 base, with 13 bases between the two germline ends. Germline V gives CDR1 MDHEN, CDR2 SYDVKM. The CDR3 DNA sequence: TGTGCCAGTATGTATGAAGGGTCCTACAATGAGCAGTTCTTC. Translating it yields CASMYEGSYNEQFF.

This clonotype is deemed medium-sized. The chain has TRBV15 and TRBJ1-1; no clear D gene. V was trimmed by 5 bases and J by 6 bases, leaving 10 bases between them. The CDR3 runs to 12 residues. The germline gives CDR1 LNHNV, CDR2 YYDKDF (reference sequence). The DNA of the CDR3 is TGTGCCACCAGCCGGAAGGGCGCTGAAGCTTTCTTT. Its translation is CATSRKGAEAFF.

This clonotype was counted at least ten times. The chain joins TRBV12-5 to TRBJ1-5; 7 bases match TRBD1. The CDR3 is made up of 16 amino acids. Germline V gives CDR1 LGHNT, CDR2 FRNRAP. The CDR3 here is CASSPRLGQGNQPQHF. CDR3 bases: TGTGCCAGCAGTCCGCGACTCGGACAGGGCAATCAGCCCCAGCATTTT.

This clonotype was counted many times. V is TRBV19 and J is TRBJ1-2; 7 bases match TRBD1. The length of the CDR3 is 14 residues. Germline V gene data show CDR1 as LNHDA and CDR2 as SQIVND (reference sequence). Unmatched junction bases numbered 13, after V lost 7 bases and J lost 8 bases. The CDR3, as DNA: TGTGCCAGTACCCCGGACAGGAGCAGAGACGGCTACACCTTC. Encoded protein: CASTPDRSRDGYTF. Full variable domain (rest looked up from reference TRBV19 and TRBJ1-2): DGGITQSPKYLFRKEGQNVTLSCEQNLNHDAMYWYRQDPGQGLRLIYYSQIVNDFQKGDIAEGYSVSREKKESFPLTVTSAQKNPTAFYLCASTPDRSRDGYTFGSGTRLTVV.

The gene calls are TRBV7-6 and TRBJ2-3; TRBD2 might be the D (6 bases). V was cut by 6 bases and J by 2 bases, with 9 bases left in between. Germline V gene sequence: CDR1 SGHVS, CDR2 FNYEAQ. The CDR3 loop spans 13 amino acids. In nucleotides, the CDR3 is TGTGCCAGCAGTCGGGACTTCACAGATACGCAGTATTTT. It codes for CASSRDFTDTQYF.

This clonotype was observed many times. V usage is TRBV11-2 and J usage is TRBJ2-7; D unresolved. The CDR3 is 15 residues long. Deletions cut 0 bases from V and 3 bases from J, with 12 bases between. Germline CDR1 and CDR2: SGHAT and FQNNGV. CDR3 amino acids: CASSLDFGPSYEQYF. The CDR3 DNA sequence: TGTGCCAGCAGCTTAGATTTCGGACCGAGCTACGAGCAGTACTTC. The whole variable domain, remainder taken from reference TRBV11-2 and TRBJ2-7, is EAGVAQSPRYKIIEKRQSVAFWCNPISGHATLYWYQQILGQGPKLLIQFQNNGVVDDSQLPKDRFSAERLKGVDSTLKIQPAKLEDSAVYLCASSLDFGPSYEQYFGPGTRLTVT.

This clonotype occurred many times. The chain uses TRBV7-6 and TRBJ2-1; 12 bases are a match to TRBD2. The ends lost 2 bases at V and 9 bases at J; junction bases unmatched: 8. Looked up from germline, CDR1 is SGHVS and CDR2 is FNYEAQ. The CDR3 extends over 16 amino acids. In DNA form, the CDR3 reads TGTGCCAGCAGCTTAACTAGCGGGGGGTCATTCACTGAGCAGTTCTTC. It is translated as CASSLTSGGSFTEQFF.

This clonotype was seen many times. This rearrangement joins TRBV7-2 to TRBJ2-2; D ambiguous. The V end was cut by 5 bases, the J end by 7 bases, with 8 bases between. The germline gives CDR1 SGHTA, CDR2 FQGNSA. The CDR3 is made up of 12 amino acids. CDR3 nucleotides: TGTGCCAGCAGCCCCCCGAGCGGGGAGCTGTTTTTT. It codes for CASSPPSGELFF.

This clonotype is termed medium-sized. The J gene is TRBJ2-1, the V gene TRBV4-2, with D possibly TRBD2 on 5 matching bases. The CDR3 length is 14 residues. Trimming cost V 2 bases and J 8 bases, with 13 bases left between them. Germline V gene sequence: CDR1 LGHNA, CDR2 YNFKEQ. The CDR3 reads CASSQYSNGDEQFF. DNA for the CDR3: TGTGCCAGCAGCCAATACTCAAACGGGGATGAGCAGTTCTTC.

As for this clonotype: A read error may explain this, as a much larger clone is one base away. V and J are TRBV10-3 and TRBJ2-6; D not resolved. Germline values: CDR1 ENHRY, CDR2 SYGVKD. CDR3 size: 14 residues. CDR3 in amino acids: CGISEGSGANVLTF. The CDR3 coding sequence is TGTGGCATCAGTGAAGGGTCCGGGGCCAACGTCCTGACTTTC.

This clonotype is labeled as medium-sized. The rearrangement uses TRBV19 and TRBJ1-1; possible D gene TRBD1, 6 bases. The germline V and J ends were trimmed by 3 bases and 3 bases, with 14 bases remaining between them. Germline-derived CDR1 and CDR2 are LNHDA and SQIVND (reference sequence). The CDR3 is made up of 15 amino acids. The CDR3 is CASSIVLGGYTEAFF. The CDR3 coding sequence is TGTGCCAGTAGTATCGTTCTCGGGGGCTACACTGAAGCTTTCTTT.

Many counts were recorded for this clonotype. The chain is built from TRBV6-1 and TRBJ1-6, with a possible D match to TRBD1 (6 bases). The germline gives CDR1 MNHNS, CDR2 SASEGT. CDR3 length: 14 amino acids. The V end lost 3 bases, the J end lost 6 bases, and 9 bases lay between the germline ends. The CDR3 DNA reads TGTGCCAGCAGTGAGAACAGGGTTAATTCACCCCTCCACTTT. Encoded protein: CASSENRVNSPLHF.

This clonotype occurred many times. The chain uses TRBV19 and TRBJ2-2, with no clear D. The V and J ends lost 3 bases and 7 bases respectively, with 6 bases between them. The V gene's germline CDR1 is LNHDA and CDR2 SQIVND (reference sequence). This CDR3 contains 12 residues. CDR3 region: CASSIQDGELFF. As DNA, the CDR3 is TGTGCCAGTAGTATCCAGGACGGGGAGCTGTTTTTT.

This clonotype is judged medium-sized. The rearrangement links TRBV2 to TRBJ2-1, with 7 nucleotides matching TRBD1. The germline gives CDR1 SNHLY, CDR2 FYNNEI. This CDR3 is built from 11 residues. V was clipped by 7 bases and J by 15 bases; unmatched bases: 9. The CDR3 loop is CASTGTAPPFF. Here the CDR3 DNA reads TGTGCCAGCACCGGGACAGCCCCCCCGTTCTTC.

The V and J genes are TRBV20-1 and TRBJ2-7, with 8 bases matching TRBD1. After removal of 5 bases from V and 0 bases from J, the junction contained 6 bases not matched to a gene. This CDR3 has 14 residues. From germline, CDR1 is DFQATT and CDR2 SNEGSKA (reference sequence). The DNA of the CDR3 is TGCAGTGCTGGACGGACAGGGAGCTCCTACGAGCAGTACTTC. Amino acids: CSAGRTGSSYEQYF.

The chain uses TRBV29-1 and TRBJ2-3, with 7 nucleotides matching TRBD1. The germline CDR1 and CDR2 sequences are SQVTM and ANQGSEA. This CDR3 is 14 amino acids long. The CDR3 DNA is TGCAGTGCTAGGCGACAGGGTGACACAGATACGCAGTATTTT. Translating it yields CSARRQGDTDTQYF.

The chain joins TRBV12-3 or TRBV12-4 to TRBJ1-1; D ambiguous. The CDR3 consists of 13 residues. The ends were cut back, 5 bases at V and 0 bases at J, with 7 bases in the middle. CDR3: CASSLRLNTEAFF. CDR3 nucleotides: TGTGCCAGCAGTCTCCGATTGAACACTGAAGCTTTCTTT.